These 9 T cell receptor beta chains share one sample of origin, sequenced in a study of regulatory dendritic cells for organ transplantation. Libraries were prepared by immunoSEQ multiplex PCR; TCRdb keeps only in-frame clonotypes and omits some of them. The table has some 13,000 clones, roughly 73% seen once. Allogeneic regulatory or mature dendritic cells were co-cultured for 5 days with CFSE-labeled sorted T cells at 1:10. Their antigen targets remain unknown. Material for sequencing was naive CD8+ T cells from blood cultured with regulatory dendritic cells. Subset: CD45RA+ naive T cells. The source is a human donor in good health.

CDR3 sequence: CASSRGERPEAFF. In DNA form, the CDR3 reads TGTGCCAGCTCCAGGGGGGAGAGACCTGAAGCTTTCTTT. The rearrangement joins TRBV13 to TRBJ1-1; 7 bases are a match to TRBD1. This CDR3 is 13 amino acids long. The germline gives CDR1 PRHDT, CDR2 FYEKMQ (reference sequence). The ends lost 8 bases at V and 6 bases at J; junction bases unmatched: 9.

This clone was recorded once. This chain uses TRBV6-5 with TRBJ1-1; TRBD1 might be the D (6 bases). Trimming shortened V by 5 bases and J by 4 bases, and 14 bases separated the two germline ends. The CDR3 length is 14 residues. Germline CDR1 MNHEY, CDR2 SVGAGI. The CDR3 nucleotides read TGTGCCAGCAGTCCCGGACAGTGGGGCACTGAAGCTTTCTTT. The encoded protein is CASSPGQWGTEAFF.

This clone was recorded a few times. The gene calls are TRBV7-9 and TRBJ1-2; 7 nucleotides agree with TRBD1. The V and J ends lost 4 bases and 4 bases, in that order; junction bases with no gene match: 6. Per germline, CDR1 SEHNR and CDR2 FQNEAQ (reference sequence). The CDR3 loop spans 14 amino acids. The CDR3 region is CASSSGQTIYGYTF. CDR3 DNA: TGTGCCAGCAGCTCGGGACAGACTATCTATGGCTACACCTTC.

The V call is TRBV10-1, the J call TRBJ1-3, with a possible D match to TRBD1 (5 bases). The CDR3 spans 15 residues. V was shortened by 6 bases and J by 3 bases, with 15 bases between the two germline ends. CDR1 is WNHNN and CDR2 is SYGVQD in the germline V gene (reference sequence). This chain's CDR3 is CASRWQGIDGNTIYF. Here the CDR3 DNA reads TGCGCCAGCAGGTGGCAGGGTATTGATGGAAACACCATATATTTT.

The chain has TRBV5-1 and TRBJ2-7; possibly TRBD2 for D (5 bases). There are 13 residues in the CDR3. Trimming stripped 3 bases from V and 2 bases from J, with 9 bases between. Germline V gives CDR1 SGHRS, CDR2 YFSETQ. This CDR3 is CASSSDSTYEQYF. The CDR3 bases are TGCGCCAGCAGCTCGGACTCTACCTACGAGCAGTACTTC.

V usage is TRBV6-6 and J usage is TRBJ2-7, with 11 bases fitting TRBD1. Germline-derived CDR1 and CDR2 are MNHNY and SVGAGI (reference sequence). The CDR3 is made up of 15 amino acids. Trimming cost V 6 bases and J 5 bases; bases outside gene matches: 9. CDR3 nucleotides: TGTGCCAGCAGCCTTAGCCGGACAGGGGGCCACGAGCAGTACTTC. This codes for CASSLSRTGGHEQYF.

This chain links TRBV14 with TRBJ2-3; 8 nucleotides line up with TRBD2. V was pared by 4 bases and J by 0 bases, with 6 bases of the junction left unmatched. This CDR3 is 16 amino acids long. CDR1 is SGHDN and CDR2 is FVKESK in the germline V gene. CDR3 protein: CASSPVERGSTDTQYF. CDR3 sequence (DNA): TGTGCCAGCAGCCCGGTAGAGCGGGGGAGCACAGATACGCAGTATTTT.

V is TRBV4-1 and J is TRBJ1-5, with D possibly matching TRBD1 (5 bases). Germline values: CDR1 MGHRA, CDR2 YSYEKL. Trimming stripped 3 bases from V and 0 bases from J, with 15 bases between. This CDR3 region has 17 residues. The CDR3 spells CASSQATVYYSNQPQHF. CDR3 sequence (DNA): TGCGCCAGCAGCCAGGCGACAGTTTACTATAGCAATCAGCCCCAGCATTTT.

V gene TRBV4-1 combines with J gene TRBJ1-4; D remains unclear. The V end lost 1 base, the J end lost 8 bases, and 11 bases lay between the germline ends. Germline CDR1 is MGHRA and CDR2 is YSYEKL. The CDR3 has 14 amino acids. Written as DNA, the CDR3 is TGCGCCAGCAGCCAAGGGGATCGAGGGGAAAAACTGTTTTTT. Translating it yields CASSQGDRGEKLFF.